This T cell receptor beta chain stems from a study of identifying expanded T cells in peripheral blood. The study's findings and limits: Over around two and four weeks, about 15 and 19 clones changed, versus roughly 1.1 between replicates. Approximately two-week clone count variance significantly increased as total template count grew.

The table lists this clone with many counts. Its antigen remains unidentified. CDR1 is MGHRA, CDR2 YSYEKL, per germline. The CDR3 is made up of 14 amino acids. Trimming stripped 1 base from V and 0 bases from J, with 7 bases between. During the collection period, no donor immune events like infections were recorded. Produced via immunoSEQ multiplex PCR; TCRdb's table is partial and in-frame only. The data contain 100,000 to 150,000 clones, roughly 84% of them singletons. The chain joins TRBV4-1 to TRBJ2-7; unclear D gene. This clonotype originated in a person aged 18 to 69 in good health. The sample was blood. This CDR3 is CASSQAWGSYEQYF. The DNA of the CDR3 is TGCGCCAGCAGCCAAGCCTGGGGCTCCTACGAGCAGTACTTC.